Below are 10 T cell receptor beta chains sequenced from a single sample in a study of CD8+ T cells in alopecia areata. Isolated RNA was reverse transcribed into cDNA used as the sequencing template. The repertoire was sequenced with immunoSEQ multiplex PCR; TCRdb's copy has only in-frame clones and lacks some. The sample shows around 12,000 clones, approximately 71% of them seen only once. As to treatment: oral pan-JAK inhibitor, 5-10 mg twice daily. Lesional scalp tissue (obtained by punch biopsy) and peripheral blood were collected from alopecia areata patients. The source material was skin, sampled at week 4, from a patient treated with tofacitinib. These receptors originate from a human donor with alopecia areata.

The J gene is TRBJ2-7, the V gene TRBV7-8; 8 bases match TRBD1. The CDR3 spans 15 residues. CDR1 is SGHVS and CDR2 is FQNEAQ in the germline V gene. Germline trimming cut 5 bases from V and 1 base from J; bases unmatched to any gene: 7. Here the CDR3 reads CASSPGQGPSYEQYF. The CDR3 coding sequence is TGTGCCAGCAGCCCTGGACAGGGACCTTCCTACGAGCAGTACTTC.

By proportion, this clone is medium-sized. The CDR3 loop is CAWSVGVDEQYF. The CDR3 coding sequence is TGTGCCTGGAGTGTAGGAGTGGACGAGCAGTACTTC. V gene TRBV30 combines with J gene TRBJ2-7; D not resolved. Germline V gene data show CDR1 as GTSNPN and CDR2 as SVGIG (reference sequence). This CDR3 is built from 12 residues. Trimming removed 0 bases from V and 5 bases from J, with 8 bases in between.

DNA for the CDR3: TGTGCCATCAGTCCGGGGGTGAGGGAGACCCAGTACTTC. The encoded protein is CAISPGVRETQYF. V usage is TRBV10-3 and J usage is TRBJ2-5; D is possibly TRBD2 (6 bases). This CDR3 comprises 13 residues. In germline, CDR1 is ENHRY, CDR2 SYGVKD. V lost 5 bases and J lost 5, with 12 bases in between.

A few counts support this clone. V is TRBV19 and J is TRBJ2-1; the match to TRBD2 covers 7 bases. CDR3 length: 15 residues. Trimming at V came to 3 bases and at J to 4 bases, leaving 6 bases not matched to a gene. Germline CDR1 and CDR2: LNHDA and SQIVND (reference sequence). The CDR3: CASSIDPGGYNEQFF. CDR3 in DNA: TGTGCCAGTAGTATCGATCCGGGGGGTTACAATGAGCAGTTCTTC.

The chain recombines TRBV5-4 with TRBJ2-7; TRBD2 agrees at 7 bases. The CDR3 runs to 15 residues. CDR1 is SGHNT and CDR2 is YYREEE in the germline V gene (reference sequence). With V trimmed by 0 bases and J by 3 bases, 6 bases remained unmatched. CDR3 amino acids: CASSLEWGGSYEQYF. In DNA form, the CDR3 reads TGTGCCAGCAGCTTGGAATGGGGGGGGAGCTACGAGCAGTACTTC. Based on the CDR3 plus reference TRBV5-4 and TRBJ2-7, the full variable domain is ETGVTQSPTHLIKTRGQQVTLRCSSQSGHNTVSWYQQALGQGPQFIFQYYREEENGRGNFPPRFSGLQFPNYSSELNVNALELDDSALYLCASSLEWGGSYEQYFGPGTRLTVT.

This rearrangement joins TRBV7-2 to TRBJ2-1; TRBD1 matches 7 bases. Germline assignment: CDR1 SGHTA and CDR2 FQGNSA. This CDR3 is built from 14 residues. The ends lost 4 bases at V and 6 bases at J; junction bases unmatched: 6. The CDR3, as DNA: TGTGCCAGCAGCTCCAACAGGGGTAGCAATGAGCAGTTCTTC. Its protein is CASSSNRGSNEQFF.

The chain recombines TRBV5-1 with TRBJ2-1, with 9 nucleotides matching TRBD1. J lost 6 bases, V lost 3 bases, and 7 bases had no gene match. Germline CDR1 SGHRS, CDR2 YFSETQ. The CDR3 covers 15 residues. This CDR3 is CASSSGQGSVNEQFF. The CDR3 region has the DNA TGCGCCAGCAGCTCCGGACAGGGGTCAGTCAATGAGCAGTTCTTC.

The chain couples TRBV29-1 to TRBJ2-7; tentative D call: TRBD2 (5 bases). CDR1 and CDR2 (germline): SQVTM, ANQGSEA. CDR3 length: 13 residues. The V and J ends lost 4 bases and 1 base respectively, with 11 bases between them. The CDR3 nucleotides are TGCAGCGTTGGTTGGAGGCCATCCTACGAGCAGTACTTC. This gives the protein CSVGWRPSYEQYF.

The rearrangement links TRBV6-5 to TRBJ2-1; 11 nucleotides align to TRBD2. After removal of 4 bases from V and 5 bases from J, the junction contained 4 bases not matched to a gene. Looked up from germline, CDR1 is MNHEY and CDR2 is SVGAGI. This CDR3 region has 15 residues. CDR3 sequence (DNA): TGTGCCAGCAGTTTTCTAGCGGGAGGAAACAATGAGCAGTTCTTC. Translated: CASSFLAGGNNEQFF.

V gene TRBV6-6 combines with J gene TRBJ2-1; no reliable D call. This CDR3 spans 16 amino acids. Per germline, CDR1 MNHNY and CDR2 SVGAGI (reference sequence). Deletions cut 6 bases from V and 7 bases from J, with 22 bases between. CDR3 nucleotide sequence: TGTGCCAGCAGACAAACATCCGCCCGACGTCGGAATGAGCAGTTCTTC. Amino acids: CASRQTSARRRNEQFF.